Listed here is a single T cell receptor beta chain. The data derive from a study of control samples from healthy donors and cancer patients. Assay: immunoSEQ multiplex PCR; the TCRdb copy retains only in-frame clones and omits some. The data contain some 120,000 clones, around 90% of them singletons. CDR3 length: 17 amino acids. CDR1 and CDR2 (germline): SGHAT, FQNNGV. V lost 0 bases to trimming and J lost 5 bases, with 20 bases between them. This sequence joins TRBV11-2 and TRBJ2-7; D perhaps matches TRBD2 (6 bases). The sequenced material came from blood. This receptor was taken from a man between 18 and 35 years old in good health. CDR3 DNA: TGTGCCAGCAGCTTAGATAGGTGGGTGGGGGGAGGCGACGAGCAGTACTTC. Translation gives CASSLDRWVGGGDEQYF.